The 21 T cell receptor beta chains listed next were all sequenced from one sample in a study of beta chain features in type 1 diabetes. Expressed TCRB transcripts were sequenced because the entire RNA isolate underwent reverse transcription. Method: immunoSEQ multiplex PCR; TCRdb's copy keeps in-frame clones and lacks some. The sample has about 340,000 clones; roughly 14% are singletons. Study outcomes and limitations: Type 1 diabetes patients had moderately but significantly shorter TCRB CDR3s in all four CD4+ subsets.

These receptors have no identified antigens. The sample was naive CD4+ T cells from blood. The receptors stem from a woman aged 18-35 years with type 1 diabetes.

The chain couples TRBV9 to TRBJ2-1; 8 bases are shared with TRBD2. CDR3 length equals 15 residues. CDR1 is SGDLS and CDR2 is YYNGEE in the germline V gene. The J segment lost 4 bases and the V segment lost 0 bases, leaving 3 bases of the junction unmatched. The CDR3 nucleotides read TGTGCCAGCAGCGTAGATCCTAGCGGGTACAATGAGCAGTTCTTC. This gives the protein CASSVDPSGYNEQFF.

The V gene is TRBV6-5, the J gene TRBJ1-1; no reliable D call. From germline, CDR1 is MNHEY and CDR2 SVGAGI. The CDR3 loop spans 13 amino acids. V lost 2 bases and J 1 base, leaving 5 bases between the germline ends. The CDR3 DNA reads as TGTGCCAGCAGTTACATCGGGAACACTGAAGCTTTCTTT. It translates to CASSYIGNTEAFF.

This clone has a handful of counts. The chain carries TRBV5-1 and TRBJ1-5, with D hard to call. The CDR3 has 15 amino acids. Trimming stripped 5 bases from V and 4 bases from J, with 16 bases between. Germline values: CDR1 SGHRS, CDR2 YFSETQ. In nucleotides, the CDR3 is TGCGCCAGCAGGGCGGGTCCGACCCCAAATCAGCCCCAGCATTTT. Amino acid sequence: CASRAGPTPNQPQHF.

This clone turned up a few times. CDR3: CASSRGTPPGETQYF. Here the CDR3 DNA reads TGTGCCAGCAGCCGAGGGACACCCCCGGGAGAGACCCAGTACTTC. This chain uses TRBV7-6 with TRBJ2-5, with a possible D match to TRBD1 (6 bases). The CDR3 consists of 15 residues. Germline V gene lookup returns CDR1 SGHVS and CDR2 FNYEAQ. V lost 5 bases to trimming and J lost 4 bases, with 17 bases between them.

The chain recombines TRBV6-5 with TRBJ2-1; no reliable D call. The CDR3 runs 16 residues. Between the trimmed V and J ends, which lost 2 bases and 2 bases, there was a span of 13 bases. Germline CDR1 MNHEY, CDR2 SVGAGI. In nucleotides, the CDR3 is TGTGCCAGCAGTTACACCTTTACCGACACCTACAATGAGCAGTTCTTC. It encodes CASSYTFTDTYNEQFF.

This clone came up a few times. The V call is TRBV18, the J call TRBJ1-1; no firm D call. Germline V gene lookup returns CDR1 KGHSH and CDR2 LQKENI. The CDR3 is 14 residues long. V shed 6 bases and J shed 1 base, with 12 bases lying between them. CDR3 DNA: TGTGCCAGCTCTCCTCTTAACGGGAACACTGAAGCTTTCTTT. Its translation is CASSPLNGNTEAFF.

This clone was seen more than once but under ten times. The rearrangement joins TRBV28 to TRBJ2-7; 11 positions match TRBD1. CDR3 length equals 16 residues. The V gene end was trimmed by 4 bases and the J gene end by 0 bases; junction bases not matched to a gene: 5. Germline CDR1 is MDHEN and CDR2 is SYDVKM. CDR3 region: CASSSPGTGGSYEQYF. The CDR3 DNA reads as TGTGCCAGCAGTTCCCCCGGGACAGGGGGCTCCTACGAGCAGTACTTC.

J is TRBJ2-2 and V is TRBV9, with D hard to call. The CDR3 runs to 13 residues. Per germline, CDR1 SGDLS and CDR2 YYNGEE. Trimming cost V 4 bases and J 0 bases, with 4 bases left between them. The CDR3 region has the DNA TGTGCCAGCAGCTCCTCGAACACCGGGGAGCTGTTTTTT. Its translation is CASSSSNTGELFF.

V gene TRBV7-3 combines with J gene TRBJ1-1, with unresolved D. Trimming took 4 bases from V and 0 from J, leaving 6 bases between them. Germline V gene sequence: CDR1 SGHTA, CDR2 FQGTGA. The CDR3 is made up of 13 amino acids. CDR3 loop: CASSSALNTEAFF. CDR3 coding DNA: TGTGCCAGCAGCTCAGCGTTGAACACTGAAGCTTTCTTT.

The chain has TRBV5-4 and TRBJ2-1; no clear D gene. Germline V gene sequence: CDR1 SGHNT, CDR2 YYREEE (reference sequence). Trimming stripped 5 bases from V and 7 bases from J, with 7 bases between. The CDR3 totals 11 residues. The CDR3 DNA sequence: TGTGCCAGCAGGAACTCAAATGAGCAGTTCTTC. Its translation: CASRNSNEQFF.

CDR3 sequence (DNA): TGTGCCAGCAGCCGTCAGGGCCCGTACCAAGAGACCCAGTACTTC. It specifies CASSRQGPYQETQYF. J is TRBJ2-5 and V is TRBV2; D is possibly TRBD1 (5 bases). Trimming took off 6 bases at V and 0 bases at J, with 14 bases between the two ends. This CDR3 spans 15 amino acids. CDR1 is SNHLY and CDR2 is FYNNEI in the germline V gene.

The rearrangement joins TRBV20-1 to TRBJ2-3; D gene uncertain. Trimming removed 8 bases at V and 4 bases at J, with 10 bases between. CDR1 DFQATT and CDR2 SNEGSKA come from the germline V gene (reference sequence). The CDR3 contains 11 residues. The DNA for the CDR3 is TGCAGTTCGTCCTCTGCAGATACGCAGTATTTT. As protein: CSSSSADTQYF.

V and J are TRBV29-1 and TRBJ1-1, with D unresolved. From germline, CDR1 is SQVTM and CDR2 ANQGSEA. The V end was cut by 2 bases, the J end by 0 bases, with 13 bases between. The CDR3 length is 15 residues. CDR3 nucleotide sequence: TGCAGCGTTGAATTTCGGCAGGCCGTGAACACTGAAGCTTTCTTT. Its protein product is CSVEFRQAVNTEAFF.

This chain connects TRBV10-3 to TRBJ2-1; D might be TRBD2 (5 bases). V lost 7 bases, J lost 8 bases, and 9 bases lay in between. The CDR3 length is 11 residues. Germline V CDR1 and CDR2: ENHRY, SYGVKD. The DNA for the CDR3 is TGTGCCATCACCCGGGGTGATGAGCAGTTCTTC. It specifies CAITRGDEQFF.

This clone showed up just a few times. The J gene is TRBJ1-1, the V gene TRBV2; possibly TRBD1 for D (5 bases). This CDR3 has 15 amino acids. Trimming removed 7 bases from V and 1 base from J, with 16 bases in between. CDR1 SNHLY and CDR2 FYNNEI come from the germline V gene. CDR3 sequence (DNA): TGTGCCAGCACCAGATATAAAACAGGGAACACTGAAGCTTTCTTT. It specifies CASTRYKTGNTEAFF. Filled out from reference TRBV2 and TRBJ1-1, the complete variable domain reads EPEVTQTPSHQVTQMGQEVILRCVPISNHLYFYWYRQILGQKVEFLVSFYNNEISEKSEIFDDQFSVERPDGSNFTLKIRSTKLEDSAMYFCASTRYKTGNTEAFFGQGTRLTVV.

The chain links TRBV4-3 to TRBJ1-1, with D perhaps TRBD1 (6 bases). The CDR3 spans 15 residues. V lost 5 bases, J lost 1 base, and 14 bases lay in between. In germline, CDR1 is LGHNA, CDR2 YSLEER. As DNA, the CDR3 is TGCGCCAGCAGCGATGGACAGTCCCCGAACACTGAAGCTTTCTTT. As protein: CASSDGQSPNTEAFF.

This chain connects TRBV5-1 to TRBJ2-2, with 8 bases matching TRBD1. V dropped 0 bases and J dropped 5; count of bases not matched to a gene: 6. From germline, CDR1 is SGHRS and CDR2 YFSETQ. This CDR3 comprises 16 residues. In DNA, the CDR3 is TGCGCCAGCAGCTTGGGACGGACAGGGCGAACCGGGGAGCTGTTTTTT. Its translation is CASSLGRTGRTGELFF. The full variable domain, rest sourced from reference TRBV5-1 and TRBJ2-2, is KAGVTQTPRYLIKTRGQQVTLSCSPISGHRSVSWYQQTPGQGLQFLFEYFSETQRNKGNFPGRFSGRQFSNSRSEMNVSTLELGDSALYLCASSLGRTGRTGELFFGEGSRLTVL.

The chain's CDR3 is CASSLVGQGSEQYF. DNA for the CDR3: TGTGCCAGCAGCTTAGTCGGACAGGGTTCCGAGCAGTACTTC. The chain uses TRBV7-2 and TRBJ2-7, with 8 bases aligning to TRBD1. This CDR3 comprises 14 residues. V dropped 1 base and J dropped 6; count of bases not matched to a gene: 5. Germline V lookup: CDR1 SGHTA, CDR2 FQGNSA.

The CDR3 nucleotides are TGTGCCAGCAGCTTAGGCGGTCTCCCGAATACGCAGTATTTT. Translation: CASSLGGLPNTQYF. The chain carries TRBV11-2 and TRBJ2-3; D not certain. V lost 1 base and J 7 bases, leaving 12 bases between the germline ends. The CDR3 length is 14 residues. Per the germline V gene, CDR1 is SGHAT and CDR2 is FQNNGV. Drawing the rest from reference TRBV11-2 and TRBJ2-3, the complete variable domain is EAGVAQSPRYKIIEKRQSVAFWCNPISGHATLYWYQQILGQGPKLLIQFQNNGVVDDSQLPKDRFSAERLKGVDSTLKIQPAKLEDSAVYLCASSLGGLPNTQYFGPGTRLTVL.

The chain recombines TRBV7-8 with TRBJ1-2, with 9 bases fitting TRBD1. CDR3 length equals 13 residues. V shed 5 bases, J shed 5 bases, and the junction held 3 bases outside the gene matches. Germline CDR1 reads SGHVS; CDR2 reads FQNEAQ. CDR3 in DNA: TGTGCCAGCAGCGCAGACAGGGGGTATGGCTACACCTTC. This codes for CASSADRGYGYTF.

This clone has more than one count but fewer than ten. The V and J genes are TRBV4-3 and TRBJ1-5, with D possibly being TRBD1 (5 bases). V lost 4 bases and J lost 5, with 12 bases in between. This CDR3 is 14 amino acids long. The germline gives CDR1 LGHNA, CDR2 YSLEER. The DNA for the CDR3 is TGCGCCAGCAGCCGAACAGGTTCACATCAGCCCCAGCATTTT. Its protein is CASSRTGSHQPQHF.